In its sample, the clone carrying this TCR beta chain was seen a few times. Its specificity is not known. These data belong to a study of T cell responses to AZD1222 COVID-19 vaccine. Germline assignment: CDR1 MDHEN and CDR2 SYDVKM. This CDR3 is built from 13 residues. V was pared by 1 base and J by 2 bases, with 5 bases between. The study, taken as a whole, reports: Samples come after the peak T cell response, not at day 14. Just 5 to 7 AZD1222 recipients were seropositive at baseline.

Generated by immunoSEQ multiplex PCR, the TCRdb table keeps only in-frame clones and is missing some. This table holds over 95,000 clones, roughly 90% found once. The clonotype was recovered from an adult in good health. This chain joins TRBV28 and TRBJ2-5, with D possibly TRBD1 on 5 matching bases. The sequencing here drew on peripheral blood, taken on day 0 of AZD1222 vaccination. CDR3 amino acids: CASSLSGQETQYF. The CDR3 DNA sequence: TGTGCCAGCAGTTTATCAGGGCAAGAGACCCAGTACTTC.